What follows are 3 T cell receptor beta chains derived from one specimen sequenced in a study of blood T cell repertoires in COVID-19. Profiling relied on immunoSEQ multiplex PCR, and the TCRdb table lists in-frame clones only, not all of them. This sample has 50,000 to 65,000 clones, with about nine tenths found just once. Sequences were obtained from peripheral blood. The source of these receptors is a woman in her fifties or sixties with active or convalescent COVID-19.

As DNA, the CDR3 is TGCAGCGTTGGGGCCTCTGGAAACACCATATATTTT. Its translation: CSVGASGNTIYF. V gene TRBV29-1 combines with J gene TRBJ1-3, with D uncertain. The length of the CDR3 is 12 residues. V lost 4 bases, J lost 0 bases, and 4 bases lay in between. Germline lookup yields CDR1 SQVTM and CDR2 ANQGSEA. Together with reference TRBV29-1 and TRBJ1-3, the CDR3 gives the full variable domain: SAVISQKPSRDICQRGTSLTIQCQVDSQVTMMFWYRQQPGQSLTLIATANQGSEATYESGFVIDKFPISRPNLTFSTLTVSNMSPEDSSIYLCSVGASGNTIYFGEGSWLTVV.

The V and J genes are TRBV18 and TRBJ2-3; the match to TRBD2 covers 7 bases. V lost 0 bases, J lost 1 base, and 7 bases stayed unmatched. The CDR3 runs to 17 residues. Germline CDR1 is KGHSH and CDR2 is LQKENI. The chain's CDR3 is CASSPPVGGQGTDTQYF. The CDR3, as DNA: TGTGCCAGCTCACCACCGGTGGGAGGGCAGGGCACAGATACGCAGTATTTT.

This rearrangement joins TRBV19 to TRBJ1-1, with D possibly matching TRBD1 (5 bases). The V and J ends lost 7 bases and 2 bases respectively, with 14 bases between them. The CDR3 contains 14 residues. Per germline, CDR1 LNHDA and CDR2 SQIVND (reference sequence). Here the CDR3 reads CASIERGPNTEAFF. The CDR3 DNA reads TGTGCCAGTATCGAAAGGGGCCCCAACACTGAAGCTTTCTTT.